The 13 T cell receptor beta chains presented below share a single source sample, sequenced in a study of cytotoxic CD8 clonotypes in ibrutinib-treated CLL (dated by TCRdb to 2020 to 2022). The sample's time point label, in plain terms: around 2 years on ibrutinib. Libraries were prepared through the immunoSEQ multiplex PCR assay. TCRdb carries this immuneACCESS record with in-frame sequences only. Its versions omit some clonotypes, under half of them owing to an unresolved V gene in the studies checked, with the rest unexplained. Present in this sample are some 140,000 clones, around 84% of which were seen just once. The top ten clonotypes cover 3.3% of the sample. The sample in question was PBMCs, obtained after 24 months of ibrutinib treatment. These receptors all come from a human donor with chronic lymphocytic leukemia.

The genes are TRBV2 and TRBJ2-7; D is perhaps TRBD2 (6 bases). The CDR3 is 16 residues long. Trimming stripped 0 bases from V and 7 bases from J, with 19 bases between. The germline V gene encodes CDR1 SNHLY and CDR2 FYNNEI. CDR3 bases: TGTGCCAGCAGTGAAGCGGAGGGGTCTAGGGCGGGGGAGCAGTACTTC. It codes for CASSEAEGSRAGEQYF.

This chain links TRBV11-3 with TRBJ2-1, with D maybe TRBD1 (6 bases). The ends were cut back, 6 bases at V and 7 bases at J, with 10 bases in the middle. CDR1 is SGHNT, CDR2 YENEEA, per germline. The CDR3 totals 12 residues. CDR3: CASRAQGNEQFF. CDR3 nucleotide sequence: TGTGCCAGCAGAGCACAGGGAAATGAGCAGTTCTTC.

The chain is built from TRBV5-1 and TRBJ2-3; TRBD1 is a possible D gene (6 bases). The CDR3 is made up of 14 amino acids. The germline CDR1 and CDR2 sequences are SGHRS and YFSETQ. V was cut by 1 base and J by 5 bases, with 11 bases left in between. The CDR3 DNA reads TGCGCCAGCAGCTTGCTCAGGGGTGGAGATACGCAGTATTTT. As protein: CASSLLRGGDTQYF.

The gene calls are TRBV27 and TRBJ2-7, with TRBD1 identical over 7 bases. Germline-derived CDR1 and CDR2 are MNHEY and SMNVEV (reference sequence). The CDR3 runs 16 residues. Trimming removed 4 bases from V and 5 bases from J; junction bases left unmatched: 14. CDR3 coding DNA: TGTGCCAGCAGTTGCCACAGGGGCCCATACGTTGACGAGCAGTACTTC. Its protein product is CASSCHRGPYVDEQYF.

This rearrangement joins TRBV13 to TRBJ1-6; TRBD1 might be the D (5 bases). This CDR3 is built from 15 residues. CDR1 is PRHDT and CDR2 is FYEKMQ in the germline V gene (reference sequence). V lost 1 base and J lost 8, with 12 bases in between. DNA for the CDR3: TGTGCCAGCAGCTTAGATTCCAGGGAGGATTCACCCCTCCACTTT. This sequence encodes CASSLDSREDSPLHF.

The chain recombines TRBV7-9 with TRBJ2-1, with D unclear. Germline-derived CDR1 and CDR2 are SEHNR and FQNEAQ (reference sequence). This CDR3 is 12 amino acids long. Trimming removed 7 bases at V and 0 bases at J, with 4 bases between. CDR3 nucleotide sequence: TGTGCCAGCAAGGGCTCCTACAATGAGCAGTTCTTC. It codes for CASKGSYNEQFF.

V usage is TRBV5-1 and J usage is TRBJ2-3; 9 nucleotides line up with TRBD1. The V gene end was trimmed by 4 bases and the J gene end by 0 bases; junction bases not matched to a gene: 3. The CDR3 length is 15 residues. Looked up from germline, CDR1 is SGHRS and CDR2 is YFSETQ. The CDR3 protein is CASSNTGGSTDTQYF. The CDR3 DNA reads TGCGCCAGCAGCAACACAGGGGGCAGCACAGATACGCAGTATTTT.

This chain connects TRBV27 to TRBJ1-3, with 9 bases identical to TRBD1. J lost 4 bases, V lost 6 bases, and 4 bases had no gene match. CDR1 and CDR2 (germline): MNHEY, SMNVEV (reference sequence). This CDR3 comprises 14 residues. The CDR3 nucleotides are TGTGCCAGCAGCCGGACAGGGGTGGGAAACACCATATATTTT. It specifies CASSRTGVGNTIYF.

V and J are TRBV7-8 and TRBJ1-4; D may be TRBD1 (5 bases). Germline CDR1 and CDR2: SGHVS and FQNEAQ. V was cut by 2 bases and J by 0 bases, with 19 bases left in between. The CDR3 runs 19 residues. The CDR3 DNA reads TGTGCCAGCAGCTTACCCCACGTGGGGGTAGGTTCAACTAATGAAAAACTGTTTTTT. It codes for CASSLPHVGVGSTNEKLFF.

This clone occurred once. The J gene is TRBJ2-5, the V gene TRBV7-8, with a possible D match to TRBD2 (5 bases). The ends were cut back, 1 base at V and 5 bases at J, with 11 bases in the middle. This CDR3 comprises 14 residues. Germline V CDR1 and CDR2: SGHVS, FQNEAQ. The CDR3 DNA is TGTGCCAGCAGCTTAGAATCTAGCCTGGAGACCCAGTACTTC. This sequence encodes CASSLESSLETQYF.

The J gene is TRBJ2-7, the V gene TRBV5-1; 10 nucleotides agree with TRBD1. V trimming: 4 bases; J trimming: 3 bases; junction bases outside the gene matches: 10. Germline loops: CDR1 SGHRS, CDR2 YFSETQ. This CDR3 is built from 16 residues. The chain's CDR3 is CASSTTLGQGLYEQYF. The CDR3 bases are TGCGCCAGCAGCACAACCCTGGGACAGGGGCTCTACGAGCAGTACTTC.

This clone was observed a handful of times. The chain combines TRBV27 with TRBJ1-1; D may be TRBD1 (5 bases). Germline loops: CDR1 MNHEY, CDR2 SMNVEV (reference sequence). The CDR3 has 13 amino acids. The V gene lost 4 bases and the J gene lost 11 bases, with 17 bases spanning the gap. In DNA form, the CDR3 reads TGTGCCAGCAGTTCCATGGGGCCCCGTATGGCTTTCTTT. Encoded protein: CASSSMGPRMAFF.

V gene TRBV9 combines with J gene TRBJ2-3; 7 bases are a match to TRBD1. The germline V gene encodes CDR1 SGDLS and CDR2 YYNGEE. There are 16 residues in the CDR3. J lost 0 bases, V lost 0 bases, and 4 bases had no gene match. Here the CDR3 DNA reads TGTGCCAGCAGCGTAGAGAGGGGGCGAAGCACAGATACGCAGTATTTT. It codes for CASSVERGRSTDTQYF.